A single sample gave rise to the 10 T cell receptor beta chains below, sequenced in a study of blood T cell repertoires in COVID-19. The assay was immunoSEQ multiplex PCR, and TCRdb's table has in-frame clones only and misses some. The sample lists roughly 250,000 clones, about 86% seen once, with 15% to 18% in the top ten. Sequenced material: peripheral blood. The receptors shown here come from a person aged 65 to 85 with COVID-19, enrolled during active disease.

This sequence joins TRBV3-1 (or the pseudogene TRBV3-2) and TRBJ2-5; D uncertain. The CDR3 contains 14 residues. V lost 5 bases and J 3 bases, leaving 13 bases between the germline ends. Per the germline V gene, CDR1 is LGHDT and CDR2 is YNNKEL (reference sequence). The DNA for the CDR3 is TGTGCCAGCAGCGCGGTCCGAATCGAAGAGACCCAGTACTTC. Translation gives CASSAVRIEETQYF.

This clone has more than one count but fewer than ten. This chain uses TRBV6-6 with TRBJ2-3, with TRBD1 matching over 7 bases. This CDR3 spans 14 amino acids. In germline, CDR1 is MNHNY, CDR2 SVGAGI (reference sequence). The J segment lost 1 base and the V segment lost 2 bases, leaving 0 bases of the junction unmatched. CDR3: CASSYGQGTDTQYF. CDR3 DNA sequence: TGTGCCAGCAGTTACGGACAGGGCACAGATACGCAGTATTTT.

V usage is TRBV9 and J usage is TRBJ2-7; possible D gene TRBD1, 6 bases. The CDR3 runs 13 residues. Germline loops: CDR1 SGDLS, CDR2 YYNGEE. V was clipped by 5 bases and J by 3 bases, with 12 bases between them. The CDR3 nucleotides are TGTGCCAGCAGGGGGGCAGGTAACTACGAGCAGTACTTC. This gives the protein CASRGAGNYEQYF.

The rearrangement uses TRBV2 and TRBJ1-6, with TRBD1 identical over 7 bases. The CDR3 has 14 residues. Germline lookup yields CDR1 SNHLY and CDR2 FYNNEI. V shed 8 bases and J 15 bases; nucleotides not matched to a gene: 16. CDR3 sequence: CASRSGTVSGLLHF. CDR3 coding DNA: TGTGCCAGCCGATCCGGGACAGTCTCCGGGCTCCTCCACTTT.

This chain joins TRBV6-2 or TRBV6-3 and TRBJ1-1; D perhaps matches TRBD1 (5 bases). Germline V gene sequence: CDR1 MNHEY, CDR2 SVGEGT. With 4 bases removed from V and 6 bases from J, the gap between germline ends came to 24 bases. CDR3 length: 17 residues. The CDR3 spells CASSLTSSGRRFAEAFF. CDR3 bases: TGTGCCAGCAGTTTAACTTCTTCAGGGAGGAGGTTCGCTGAAGCTTTCTTT.

CDR3 residues: CASSSRTGGWATFF. CDR3 nucleotides: TGTGCCAGCAGCTCCAGGACAGGCGGCTGGGCAACGTTCTTC. The rearrangement uses TRBV7-6 and TRBJ2-1, with 7 nucleotides matching TRBD1. Germline V CDR1 and CDR2: SGHVS, FNYEAQ. This CDR3 is built from 14 residues. With 4 bases clipped from V and 15 bases from J, the junction kept 15 bases outside the gene matches.

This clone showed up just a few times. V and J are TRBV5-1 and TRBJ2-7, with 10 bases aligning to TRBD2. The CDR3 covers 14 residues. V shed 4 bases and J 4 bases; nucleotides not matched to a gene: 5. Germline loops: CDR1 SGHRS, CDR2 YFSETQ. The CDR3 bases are TGCGCCAGCAGCACAGCGGGAGGGCCTTACGAGCAGTACTTC. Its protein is CASSTAGGPYEQYF.

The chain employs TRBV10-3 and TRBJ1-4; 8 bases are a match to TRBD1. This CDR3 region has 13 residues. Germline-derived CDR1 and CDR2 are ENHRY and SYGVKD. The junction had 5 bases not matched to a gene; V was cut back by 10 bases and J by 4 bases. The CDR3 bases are TGTGCCACCAGGGGGCTGAATAATGAAAAACTGTTTTTT. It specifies CATRGLNNEKLFF.

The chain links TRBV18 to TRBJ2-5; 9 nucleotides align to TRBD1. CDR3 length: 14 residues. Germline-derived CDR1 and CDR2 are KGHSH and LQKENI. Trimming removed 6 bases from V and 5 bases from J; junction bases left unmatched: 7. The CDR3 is CASSLNRGRETQYF. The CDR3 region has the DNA TGTGCCAGCTCTCTCAACAGGGGGCGGGAGACCCAGTACTTC.

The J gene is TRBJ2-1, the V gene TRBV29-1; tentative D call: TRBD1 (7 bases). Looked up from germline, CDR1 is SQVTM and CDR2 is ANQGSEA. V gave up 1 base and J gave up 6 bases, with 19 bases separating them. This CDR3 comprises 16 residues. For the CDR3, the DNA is TGCAGCGTTGAAGTTGGGGGGCAGGGGGTGTTCAATGAGCAGTTCTTC. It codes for CSVEVGGQGVFNEQFF.